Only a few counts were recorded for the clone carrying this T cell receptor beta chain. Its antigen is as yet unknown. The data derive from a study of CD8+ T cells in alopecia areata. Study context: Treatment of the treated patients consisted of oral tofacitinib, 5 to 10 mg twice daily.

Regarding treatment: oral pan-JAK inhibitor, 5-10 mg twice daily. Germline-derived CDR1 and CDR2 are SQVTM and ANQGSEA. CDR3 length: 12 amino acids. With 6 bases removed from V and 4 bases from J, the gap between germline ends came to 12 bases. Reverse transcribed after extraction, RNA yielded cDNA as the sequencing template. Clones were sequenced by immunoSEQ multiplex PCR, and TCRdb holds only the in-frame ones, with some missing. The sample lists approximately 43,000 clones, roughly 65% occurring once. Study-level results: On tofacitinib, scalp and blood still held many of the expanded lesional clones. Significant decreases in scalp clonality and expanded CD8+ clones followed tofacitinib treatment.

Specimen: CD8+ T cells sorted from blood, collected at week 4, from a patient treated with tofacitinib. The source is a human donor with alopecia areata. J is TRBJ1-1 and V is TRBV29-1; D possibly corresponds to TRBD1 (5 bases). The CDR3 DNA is TGCAGCGTCCCCTGGGGGGTCACTGAAGCTTTCTTT. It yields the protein CSVPWGVTEAFF.